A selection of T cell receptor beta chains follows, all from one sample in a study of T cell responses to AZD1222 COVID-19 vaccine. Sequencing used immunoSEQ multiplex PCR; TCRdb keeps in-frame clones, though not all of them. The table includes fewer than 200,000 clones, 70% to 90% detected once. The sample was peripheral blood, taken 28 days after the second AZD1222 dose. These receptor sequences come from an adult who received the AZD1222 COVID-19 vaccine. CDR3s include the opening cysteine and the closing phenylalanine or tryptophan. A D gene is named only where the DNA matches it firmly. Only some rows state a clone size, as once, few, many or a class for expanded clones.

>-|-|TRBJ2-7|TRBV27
TGTGCCAGCAGTTTACGTGGTTATAGCTCCTACGAGCAGTACTTC
CASSLRGYSSYEQYF
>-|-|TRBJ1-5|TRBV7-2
TGTGCTTTCCGACGGGGTTATAGCAATCAGCCCCAGCATTTT
CAFRRGYSNQPQHF
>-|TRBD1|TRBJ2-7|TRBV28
TGTGCCAGCAGCTCCCGGTGGGGGACAGTGCGCTCGGGGCAGTACTTC
CASSSRWGTVRSGQYF
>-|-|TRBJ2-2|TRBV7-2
TGTGCCAGCAGCCGAAACACCGGGGAGCTGTTTTTT
CASSRNTGELFF
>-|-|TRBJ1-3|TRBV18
TGTGCCAGCTCATCAGCCCCCTTGGGGATAGGAGACGGAAACACCATATATTTT
CASSSAPLGIGDGNTIYF
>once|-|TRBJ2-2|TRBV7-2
TGTGCCAGCAGCGCCCAGGTGGCCGGGGAGCTGTTTTTT
CASSAQVAGELFF
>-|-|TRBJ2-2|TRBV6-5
TGTGCCAGCAGTTATACCCTAGCCCCCGTGGCCGGGGAGCTGTTTTTT
CASSYTLAPVAGELFF
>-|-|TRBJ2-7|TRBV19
TGTGCCAGTAGTATGGGCGGCCTCCCTTACGAGCAGTACTTC
CASSMGGLPYEQYF
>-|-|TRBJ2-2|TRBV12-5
TGTGCTAGCGACGGGGACGGCACCGGGGAGCTGTTTTTT
CASDGDGTGELFF
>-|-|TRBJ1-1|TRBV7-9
TGTGCCAGCAGCCCACAGAATGAAGCTTTCTTT
CASSPQNEAFF
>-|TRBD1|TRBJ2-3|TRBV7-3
TGTGCCAGCAGCCGGGACAGGGGATCTGCAGATACGCAGTATTTT
CASSRDRGSADTQYF
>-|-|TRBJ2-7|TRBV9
TGTGCCAGCAGCCCACAGGACTTAAGCTCCTACGAGCAGTACTTC
CASSPQDLSSYEQYF
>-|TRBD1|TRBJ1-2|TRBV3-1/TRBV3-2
TGTGCCAGCAGCCAGATAGGCCGGGACAGAGATAGCTATGGCTACACCTTC
CASSQIGRDRDSYGYTF
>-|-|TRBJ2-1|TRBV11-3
TGTGCCAGCAGCTTGGCGGACTCCTCGGAGCAGTTCTTC
CASSLADSSEQFF
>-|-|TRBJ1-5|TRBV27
TGTGCCAGCAGCCTCCCCGACAGGTATTGGGGCAATCAGCCCCAGCATTTT
CASSLPDRYWGNQPQHF
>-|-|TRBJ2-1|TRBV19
TGTGCCAGTAGTATAGATGGGACGGCCAAGCAGTTCTTC
CASSIDGTAKQFF
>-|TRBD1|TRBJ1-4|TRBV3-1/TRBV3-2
TGTGCCAGCAGCCTGACAGGGGGTAATGAAAAACTGTTTTTT
CASSLTGGNEKLFF
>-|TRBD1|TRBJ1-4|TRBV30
TGTGCCTGGCAAATGACAGGGGCGGCTAATGAAAAACTGTTTTTT
CAWQMTGAANEKLFF
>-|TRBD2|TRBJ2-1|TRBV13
TGTGCCAGCAGCCAGGACGGACTAGCGGCCGTGGGCAATGAGCAGTTCTTC
CASSQDGLAAVGNEQFF
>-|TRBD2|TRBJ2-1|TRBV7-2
TGTGCCAGCAGCCCGAGGACTAGCGGGAGAAACAATGAGCAGTTCTTC
CASSPRTSGRNNEQFF
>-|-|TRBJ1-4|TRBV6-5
TGTGCCAGCAGTTACTCGACGACGAGGAGGGCTGAAAAACTGTTTTTT
CASSYSTTRRAEKLFF
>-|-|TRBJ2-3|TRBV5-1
TGCGCCAGCAGCTTGCAGGGCTATTCCACAGATACGCAGTATTTT
CASSLQGYSTDTQYF
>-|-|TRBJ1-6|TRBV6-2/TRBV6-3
TGTGCCAGCAGTTACTCTCCGGGTCGGGATTCACCCCTCCACTTT
CASSYSPGRDSPLHF
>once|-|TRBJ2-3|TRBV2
TGTGCCAGCAGTGTGTCCCTCGCATCAGATACGCAGTATTTT
CASSVSLASDTQYF
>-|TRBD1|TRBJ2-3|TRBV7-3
TGTGCCAGCAGCCTATCCGGAGACAGGGTGTCGGATACGCAGTATTTT
CASSLSGDRVSDTQYF
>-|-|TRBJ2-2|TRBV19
TGTGCCAGTAGTATTGGGGCAGGGGCGGGCACCGGGGAGCTGTTTTTT
CASSIGAGAGTGELFF
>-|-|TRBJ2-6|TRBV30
TGTGCCTGGAACCCTGGGGCCAACGTCCTGACTTTC
CAWNPGANVLTF
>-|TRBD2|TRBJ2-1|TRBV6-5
TGTGCCAGCAGTTCCGGGACTAGCGGGCACTACAATGAGCAGTTCTTC
CASSSGTSGHYNEQFF
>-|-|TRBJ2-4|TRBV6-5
TGTGCCAGCAGTTATAGAGGTTTAGCCAAAAACATTCAGTACTTC
CASSYRGLAKNIQYF
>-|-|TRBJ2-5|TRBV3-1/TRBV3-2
TGTGCCGGGGTGGGCGAGACCCAGTACTTC
CAGVGETQYF
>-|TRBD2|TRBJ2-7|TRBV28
TGTGCCAGCAGTTTTCAGCGGGACGGTACAGGGCAGTACTTC
CASSFQRDGTGQYF
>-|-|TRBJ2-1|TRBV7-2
TGTGCCAGCAGCCGCAGAGACAATGAGCAGTTCTTC
CASSRRDNEQFF
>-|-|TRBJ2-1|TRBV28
TGTGCCAGCATTTCCGACGAACGGTATGGCTACAATGAGCAGTTCTTC
CASISDERYGYNEQFF